The clone carrying this T cell receptor (beta chain) was seen only a few times. What it binds is not known. The junction does not match germline at one end; this may be a read error. The assay was immunoSEQ multiplex PCR, and TCRdb's table has in-frame clones only and misses some. Here the sample spans approximately 67,000 clones, 75% to 90% being singletons. Individuals having autoimmune disease history or systemic immunosuppression were not enrolled. These data belong to a study of OX40 agonist ivuxolimab in advanced cancers. Study background: Given to patients was ivuxolimab, an agonistic anti-OX40 (CD134) antibody.

Study-level results: Partial responders at 0.1-3.0 mg/kg showed near-lowest clonal expansion.

The specimen was CD4+ or CD8+ T cells sorted from blood, collected in a trial of the OX40 agonist ivuxolimab. The source is an adult with an advanced solid tumor such as melanoma, head and neck, liver or kidney cancer.

The CDR3, as DNA: TGTGCCAGCAGTCAAACCGGGACTCCCCGCAGCCCTATGGTCTTC. This encodes CASSQTGTPRSPMVF. J is TRBJ2-1 and V is TRBV6-5; a weak D match, TRBD2 (6 bases). The CDR3 spans 15 residues. The germline V gene encodes CDR1 MNHEY and CDR2 SVGAGI.